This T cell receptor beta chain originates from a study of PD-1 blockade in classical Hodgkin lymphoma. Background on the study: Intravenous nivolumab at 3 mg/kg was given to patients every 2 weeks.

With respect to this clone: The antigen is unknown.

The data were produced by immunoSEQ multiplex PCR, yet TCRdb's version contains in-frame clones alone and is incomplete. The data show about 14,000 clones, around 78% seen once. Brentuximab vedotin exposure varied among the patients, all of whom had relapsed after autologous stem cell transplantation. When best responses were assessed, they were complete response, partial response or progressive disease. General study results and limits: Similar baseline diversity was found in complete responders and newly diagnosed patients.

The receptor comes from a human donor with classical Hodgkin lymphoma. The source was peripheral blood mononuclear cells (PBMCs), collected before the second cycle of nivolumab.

As DNA, the CDR3 is TGCGCCAGCTTAGAAATAGGTCGGGTTAAGAATTCACCCCTCCACTTT. It translates to CASLEIGRVKNSPLHF. The chain links TRBV23-1 to TRBJ1-6; no firm D call. TRBV23-1 is filed as an ORF, its function uncertain. Trimming stripped 8 bases from V and 7 bases from J, with 21 bases between. This CDR3 is built from 16 residues.